One and the same sample provided the 13 T cell receptor beta chains below, sequenced in a study of cytomegalovirus exposure and HLA in healthy donors. PCR was performed using 60 Vbeta and 13 Jbeta primers. Method: immunoSEQ multiplex PCR; TCRdb's copy keeps in-frame clones and lacks some. The sample includes about 140,000 clones, roughly two thirds seen only once; the top ten take about 1.7%. The specimen sequenced was PBMCs. The source of these receptors is a male donor in good health and CMV-seronegative.

V gene TRBV29-1 combines with J gene TRBJ1-2; a possible D gene is TRBD1 (6 bases). The length of the CDR3 is 12 residues. Germline CDR1 SQVTM, CDR2 ANQGSEA. V lost 7 bases and J lost 0, with 9 bases in between. The CDR3 DNA reads as TGCAGCGCAGGACAGACTAACTATGGCTACACCTTC. Its protein is CSAGQTNYGYTF. The whole variable domain, remainder taken from reference TRBV29-1 and TRBJ1-2, is SAVISQKPSRDICQRGTSLTIQCQVDSQVTMMFWYRQQPGQSLTLIATANQGSEATYESGFVIDKFPISRPNLTFSTLTVSNMSPEDSSIYLCSAGQTNYGYTFGSGTRLTVV.

This clone showed up just a few times. The chain carries TRBV6-1 and TRBJ2-7; D is perhaps TRBD1 (6 bases). Trimming removed 5 bases at V and 2 bases at J, with 13 bases between. The CDR3 extends over 14 amino acids. Per germline, CDR1 MNHNS and CDR2 SASEGT. In nucleotides, the CDR3 is TGTGCCAGCAGTTATCCCCAGGGGCCCTACGAGCAGTACTTC. Its translation: CASSYPQGPYEQYF.

This chain joins TRBV5-6 and TRBJ1-1; D remains ambiguous. The V gene lost 3 bases and the J gene lost 4 bases, with 13 bases spanning the gap. The CDR3 contains 14 residues. Germline lookup yields CDR1 SGHDT and CDR2 YYEEEE. This CDR3 reads CASSYPLGATEAFF. The DNA for the CDR3 is TGTGCCAGCAGCTACCCTTTAGGAGCCACTGAAGCTTTCTTT.

As to this clone: The identical CDR3 is also encoded by other nucleotide sequences in the sample. This chain links TRBV7-9 with TRBJ2-7; a possible D gene is TRBD1 (6 bases). Trimming removed 4 bases from V and 3 bases from J, with 7 bases in between. This CDR3 spans 12 amino acids. Germline loops: CDR1 SEHNR, CDR2 FQNEAQ (reference sequence). In DNA form, the CDR3 reads TGTGCCAGCAGCTCACAGGGCTACGAGCAGTACTTC. This encodes CASSSQGYEQYF. Based on the CDR3 plus reference TRBV7-9 and TRBJ2-7, the full variable domain is DTGVSQNPRHKITKRGQNVTFRCDPISEHNRLYWYRQTLGQGPEFLTYFQNEAQLEKSRLLSDRFSAERPKGSFSTLEIQRTEQGDSAMYLCASSSQGYEQYFGPGTRLTVT.

The J gene is TRBJ2-7, the V gene TRBV7-9; D possibly corresponds to TRBD2 (6 bases). V shed 5 bases and J shed 5 bases, with 22 bases lying between them. CDR1 is SEHNR and CDR2 is FQNEAQ in the germline V gene (reference sequence). The length of the CDR3 is 16 residues. DNA for the CDR3: TGTGCCAGCAGCCCCCCGGGGGACCCTTCCCTTAACGAGCAGTACTTC. Its protein is CASSPPGDPSLNEQYF.

In its sample, this clone was seen once. V and J are TRBV19 and TRBJ2-7; D is undetermined. V was cut by 5 bases and J by 3 bases, with 11 bases left in between. The germline CDR1 and CDR2 sequences are LNHDA and SQIVND (reference sequence). CDR3 length: 13 residues. This CDR3 is CASSLRTFYEQYF. The CDR3 nucleotides are TGTGCCAGTAGTCTCCGTACTTTCTACGAGCAGTACTTC.

The J gene is TRBJ2-2, the V gene TRBV21-1; the DNA was not used to check the table's D call, TRBD2. TRBV21-1 is a pseudogene segment. This CDR3 region has 12 residues. The DNA for the CDR3 is TGTGCCAGCAGCCTTGACACCGGGGAGCTGTTTTTT. Translating gives CASSLDTGELFF.

There are a few counts of this clone. The CDR3 here is CASSYSPDRAYEQYF. The CDR3 nucleotides read TGTGCCAGCAGTTACTCACCGGACAGGGCCTACGAGCAGTACTTC. The rearrangement links TRBV6-5 to TRBJ2-7, with 8 bases aligning to TRBD1. This CDR3 region has 15 residues. The junction had 3 bases not matched to a gene; V was cut back by 0 bases and J by 2 bases. Germline CDR1 reads MNHEY; CDR2 reads SVGAGI.

This sequence joins TRBV9 and TRBJ2-5; 7 positions match TRBD2. CDR1 is SGDLS and CDR2 is YYNGEE in the germline V gene. The CDR3 runs to 15 residues. Trimming at V came to 3 bases and at J to 4 bases, leaving 9 bases not matched to a gene. CDR3 residues: CASSGPRGGPETQYF. CDR3 bases: TGTGCCAGCAGCGGGCCCCGGGGAGGGCCAGAGACCCAGTACTTC.

This chain connects TRBV10-3 to TRBJ1-3, with D unclear. The germline V and J ends were trimmed by 7 bases and 2 bases, with 6 bases remaining between them. The germline V gene has CDR1 ENHRY and CDR2 SYGVKD. This CDR3 spans 12 amino acids. CDR3 sequence: CAITDTGNTIYF. In nucleotides, the CDR3 is TGTGCCATCACTGACACTGGAAACACCATATATTTT.

The rearrangement links TRBV27 to TRBJ1-5; 7 bases align to TRBD1. The length of the CDR3 is 14 residues. V was clipped by 2 bases and J by 6 bases; unmatched bases: 4. The germline V gene encodes CDR1 MNHEY and CDR2 SMNVEV (reference sequence). This CDR3 reads CASSLRGPGQPQHF. CDR3 nucleotides: TGTGCCAGCAGTTTAAGGGGGCCGGGTCAGCCCCAGCATTTT.

The V and J genes are TRBV18 and TRBJ1-1; D remains unclear. This CDR3 has 12 amino acids. V was cut by 6 bases and J by 8 bases, with 13 bases left in between. Looked up from germline, CDR1 is KGHSH and CDR2 is LQKENI. CDR3 nucleotide sequence: TGTGCCAGCTCCCCCTCAGCGGGGGAAGCTTTCTTT. It codes for CASSPSAGEAFF.

The chain links TRBV11-2 to TRBJ2-6; no firm D call. Germline CDR1 and CDR2: SGHAT and FQNNGV. CDR3 size: 14 residues. V was cut by 2 bases and J by 4 bases, with 6 bases left in between. CDR3 region: CASSLNGGANVLTF. DNA of the CDR3: TGTGCCAGCAGCTTAAACGGGGGGGCCAACGTCCTGACTTTC.